The source of this T cell receptor beta chain is a study of blood T cell repertoires in COVID-19. At the level of the study: The United States, Italy and Spain were the sources of the acute and convalescent COVID-19 samples.

Produced via immunoSEQ multiplex PCR; TCRdb's table is partial and in-frame only. The sample lists 490,000 or so clones; roughly 90% were seen once. This CDR3 has 18 amino acids. J is TRBJ1-3 and V is TRBV21-1; TRBD1, as called in the table, went unchecked against the DNA. TRBV21-1 is a pseudogene segment. The TCR originated in a woman in her thirties or forties who had recovered from COVID-19. Sequences were obtained from PBMCs or T cells enriched from blood (not recorded which). The CDR3 nucleotides are TGTGCCAGCAGCACGAAACCCATAAACAGGGGGACCGGAAACACCATATATTTT. Amino acid sequence: CASSTKPINRGTGNTIYF.